One sample yielded the 30 T cell receptor beta chains listed below, sequenced in a study of CD8+ T cells in alopecia areata. It was from alopecia areata patients that lesional scalp punch biopsies and peripheral blood were collected. Sequencing templates came from extracted RNA that was reverse transcribed into cDNA. Libraries were prepared by immunoSEQ multiplex PCR; TCRdb keeps only in-frame clonotypes and omits some of them. The sample holds 10,000 to 15,000 clones, roughly three fifths seen once. The material sequenced was skin. These receptors all stem from a human donor with alopecia areata.

The table lists this clone with a count of one. The chain employs TRBV20-1 and TRBJ1-1, with 7 bases lining up with TRBD1. The germline V gene has CDR1 DFQATT and CDR2 SNEGSKA (reference sequence). The V gene end was trimmed by 6 bases and the J gene end by 10 bases; junction bases not matched to a gene: 5. CDR3 size: 10 residues. The CDR3 sequence: CSAENRGAFF. The CDR3 DNA follows: TGCAGTGCCGAAAACAGGGGAGCTTTCTTT.

The rearrangement links TRBV9 to TRBJ2-5; possibly TRBD1 for D (5 bases). V gave up 0 bases and J gave up 9 bases, with 15 bases separating them. The germline gives CDR1 SGDLS, CDR2 YYNGEE. The CDR3 has 14 amino acids. CDR3 nucleotide sequence: TGTGCCAGCAGCGTAGAAGCTATGGGCAGGGCCCAGTACTTC. Its translation: CASSVEAMGRAQYF.

V and J are TRBV7-9 and TRBJ2-7; TRBD2 aligns across 12 bases. Germline-derived CDR1 and CDR2 are SEHNR and FQNEAQ (reference sequence). This CDR3 comprises 17 residues. V dropped 6 bases and J dropped 0; count of bases not matched to a gene: 9. The CDR3 nucleotides read TGTGCCAGCAGTGTCCCTAGCGGGAGGGCATTCTCCTACGAGCAGTACTTC. Translation gives CASSVPSGRAFSYEQYF.

This clone occurred once. The chain uses TRBV15 and TRBJ2-1; D remains ambiguous. CDR1 and CDR2 from the germline V gene are LNHNV and YYDKDF (reference sequence). The V end was cut by 1 base, the J end by 0 bases, with 16 bases between. The CDR3 runs 18 residues. The CDR3 loop reads CATSRVDRSTSSYNEQFF. The CDR3 DNA is TGTGCCACCAGCAGAGTAGATAGGTCGACGAGCTCCTACAATGAGCAGTTCTTC.

The rearrangement links TRBV2 to TRBJ2-3; perhaps TRBD2 as D (6 bases). V lost 3 bases, J lost 3 bases, and 13 bases lay in between. The CDR3 has 15 residues. CDR1 SNHLY and CDR2 FYNNEI come from the germline V gene. As DNA, the CDR3 is TGTGCCAGCAGTGATCGATGGGGACTTACAGATACGCAGTATTTT. Translation: CASSDRWGLTDTQYF.

The chain employs TRBV19 and TRBJ2-3, with D perhaps matching TRBD2 (6 bases). Germline V lookup: CDR1 LNHDA, CDR2 SQIVND (reference sequence). Trimming shortened V by 7 bases and J by 1 base, and 24 bases separated the two germline ends. The CDR3 covers 18 residues. This CDR3 reads CASTRTPGAAKGTDTQYF. CDR3 nucleotide sequence: TGTGCCAGTACCAGGACACCGGGAGCCGCCAAGGGCACAGATACGCAGTATTTT.

The chain links TRBV19 to TRBJ2-1, with TRBD2 matching over 8 bases. From germline, CDR1 is LNHDA and CDR2 SQIVND (reference sequence). V was clipped by 8 bases and J by 7 bases; unmatched bases: 19. The CDR3 length is 17 residues. CDR3 nucleotides: TGTGCCAGTTGCCACCCGCTCGGTGCGGGAGGCCAGAATGAGCAGTTCTTC. Protein: CASCHPLGAGGQNEQFF.

The V gene is TRBV27, the J gene TRBJ2-5; 9 nucleotides agree with TRBD2. CDR3 size: 15 residues. The J segment lost 0 bases and the V segment lost 3 bases, leaving 2 bases of the junction unmatched. The V gene's germline CDR1 is MNHEY and CDR2 SMNVEV (reference sequence). CDR3 amino acids: CASSLLAGYQETQYF. DNA of the CDR3: TGTGCCAGCAGTTTGCTAGCGGGGTACCAAGAGACCCAGTACTTC.

There are a few counts of this clone. The J gene is TRBJ2-1, the V gene TRBV10-3; TRBD2 matches 13 bases. Germline CDR1 ENHRY, CDR2 SYGVKD. The CDR3 loop spans 18 amino acids. Trimming removed 2 bases from V and 6 bases from J; junction bases left unmatched: 10. This CDR3 reads CAISETSWTSGSGNEQFF. The CDR3 DNA follows: TGTGCCATCAGTGAGACCTCTTGGACTAGCGGGAGTGGCAATGAGCAGTTCTTC.

This clone is a singleton in its sample. The V call is TRBV6-5, the J call TRBJ2-5, with D possibly called TRBD1 or TRBD2 (5 bases each). CDR1 and CDR2 from the germline V gene are MNHEY and SVGAGI. CDR3 length: 14 residues. Trimming removed 2 bases from V and 4 bases from J, with 11 bases in between. CDR3: CASSYGGRTETQYF. CDR3 in DNA: TGTGCCAGCAGTTACGGGGGTAGGACAGAGACCCAGTACTTC.

The chain has TRBV7-9 and TRBJ1-3, with D perhaps TRBD1 (5 bases). V was clipped by 6 bases and J by 0 bases, with 9 bases between them. Germline V gives CDR1 SEHNR, CDR2 FQNEAQ (reference sequence). This CDR3 has 14 residues. CDR3 protein: CASRDSYSGNTIYF. The CDR3 DNA reads as TGTGCCAGCAGAGACAGCTACTCTGGAAACACCATATATTTT. The full variable domain, rest sourced from reference TRBV7-9 and TRBJ1-3, is DTGVSQNPRHKITKRGQNVTFRCDPISEHNRLYWYRQTLGQGPEFLTYFQNEAQLEKSRLLSDRFSAERPKGSFSTLEIQRTEQGDSAMYLCASRDSYSGNTIYFGEGSWLTVV.

This clone came up a few times. The chain recombines TRBV7-2 with TRBJ2-7; the match to TRBD2 covers 7 bases. The CDR3 length is 16 residues. CDR1 is SGHTA, CDR2 FQGNSA, per germline. The ends lost 5 bases at V and 5 bases at J; junction bases unmatched: 15. The CDR3 sequence: CASSRSGAGAGNEQYF. CDR3 in DNA: TGTGCCAGCAGCCGATCAGGCGCGGGAGCCGGGAACGAGCAGTACTTC. Complete variable domain (other parts from reference TRBV7-2 and TRBJ2-7): GAGVSQSPSNKVTEKGKDVELRCDPISGHTALYWYRQSLGQGLEFLIYFQGNSAPDKSGLPSDRFSAERTGGSVSTLTIQRTQQEDSAVYLCASSRSGAGAGNEQYFGPGTRLTVT.

The chain links TRBV7-2 to TRBJ1-2, with D possibly being TRBD1 (5 bases). The CDR3 is made up of 14 amino acids. Looked up from germline, CDR1 is SGHTA and CDR2 is FQGNSA. Trimming pared 1 base from V and 6 bases from J, leaving 12 bases between. CDR3 bases: TGTGCCAGCAGCTTAGTACCCAGGGAAGATGGCTACACCTTC. As protein: CASSLVPREDGYTF.

J is TRBJ2-6 and V is TRBV30; D remains ambiguous. CDR1 is GTSNPN and CDR2 is SVGIG in the germline V gene (reference sequence). The CDR3 extends over 15 amino acids. Trimming pared 3 bases from V and 1 base from J, leaving 10 bases between. CDR3 bases: TGTGCCTGGAGGCAAATGTCGTCTGGGGCCAACGTCCTGACTTTC. This gives the protein CAWRQMSSGANVLTF.

The chain uses TRBV29-1 and TRBJ2-4; 9 nucleotides line up with TRBD1. Trimming cost V 5 bases and J 5 bases; bases outside gene matches: 7. The CDR3 spans 14 residues. The germline V gene has CDR1 SQVTM and CDR2 ANQGSEA. CDR3 sequence: CSVTGGAGQNIQYF. The CDR3 nucleotides are TGCAGCGTTACAGGGGGCGCCGGCCAAAACATTCAGTACTTC.

The V call is TRBV27, the J call TRBJ2-5; D is ambiguous. Trimming left V 2 bases short and J 1 base short, with 5 bases between. Germline-derived CDR1 and CDR2 are MNHEY and SMNVEV (reference sequence). This CDR3 contains 13 residues. CDR3 sequence reads: CASSLMSQETQYF. As DNA, the CDR3 is TGTGCCAGCAGTTTAATGTCCCAAGAGACCCAGTACTTC.

The chain links TRBV29-1 to TRBJ2-7; possible D gene TRBD2, 5 bases. This CDR3 has 14 residues. The V gene's germline CDR1 is SQVTM and CDR2 ANQGSEA. Trimming pared 1 base from V and 2 bases from J, leaving 12 bases between. The CDR3 region has the DNA TGCAGCGTTGAAGTGCGAGCGGATACCTACGAGCAGTACTTC. It specifies CSVEVRADTYEQYF.

This clone showed up just a few times. The gene calls are TRBV11-2 and TRBJ2-2; D might be TRBD2 (6 bases). Trimming stripped 5 bases from V and 1 base from J, with 11 bases between. Germline loops: CDR1 SGHAT, CDR2 FQNNGV. The CDR3 extends over 15 amino acids. The CDR3 spells CASSPISGNTGELFF. In nucleotides, the CDR3 is TGTGCCAGCAGCCCAATTAGCGGGAACACCGGGGAGCTGTTTTTT.

V and J are TRBV6-5 and TRBJ2-3; D unclear. Trimming removed 6 bases from V and 0 bases from J, with 10 bases in between. Germline loops: CDR1 MNHEY, CDR2 SVGAGI. CDR3 length equals 14 residues. CDR3 protein: CASSWTPSTDTQYF. The CDR3 DNA follows: TGTGCCAGCAGCTGGACGCCTAGCACAGATACGCAGTATTTT.

The rearrangement links TRBV10-3 to TRBJ2-7; 9 positions agree with TRBD2. The CDR3 sequence is 13 residues long. CDR1 is ENHRY, CDR2 SYGVKD, per germline. J lost 2 bases, V lost 9 bases, and 5 bases had no gene match. CDR3 residues: CAISGRVPYEQYF. CDR3 DNA sequence: TGTGCCATTAGCGGGAGAGTCCCCTACGAGCAGTACTTC.

The chain carries TRBV27 and TRBJ1-2; D remains ambiguous. The CDR3 loop spans 12 amino acids. Per germline, CDR1 MNHEY and CDR2 SMNVEV (reference sequence). V gave up 0 bases and J gave up 10 bases, with 9 bases separating them. DNA of the CDR3: TGTGCCAGCAGTTTATCAGGGAGTGACTACACCTTC. It specifies CASSLSGSDYTF.

The chain has TRBV29-1 and TRBJ1-1; 7 bases are a match to TRBD1. CDR3 size: 13 residues. The germline V gene encodes CDR1 SQVTM and CDR2 ANQGSEA. The junction had 5 bases not matched to a gene; V was cut back by 4 bases and J by 3 bases. CDR3 loop: CSVGEGTDTEAFF. The DNA of the CDR3 is TGCAGCGTTGGCGAAGGGACAGACACTGAAGCTTTCTTT.

This clone has a handful of counts. V is TRBV5-1 and J is TRBJ2-1, with D maybe TRBD2 (5 bases). Looked up from germline, CDR1 is SGHRS and CDR2 is YFSETQ. The V and J ends lost 3 bases and 2 bases respectively, with 15 bases between them. CDR3 size: 16 residues. The CDR3 bases are TGCGCCAGCAGCTCGCCAGCGGCTAGCCCCTACAATGAGCAGTTCTTC. Its translation: CASSSPAASPYNEQFF.

The chain couples TRBV4-1 to TRBJ2-3; TRBD2 agrees at 7 bases. The CDR3 has 17 amino acids. CDR1 is MGHRA, CDR2 YSYEKL, per germline. The trim removed 5 bases at V and 4 bases at J, leaving 15 bases unmatched. CDR3 nucleotide sequence: TGCGCCAGCAGCTCACTATCCCAGCGGGGATTGTCAGATACGCAGTATTTT. Protein: CASSSLSQRGLSDTQYF.

This clone has more than one count but fewer than ten. The chain uses TRBV7-2 and TRBJ2-2; TRBD2 matches at 8 bases. CDR1 is SGHTA, CDR2 FQGNSA, per germline. V shed 2 bases and J 3 bases; nucleotides not matched to a gene: 5. The CDR3 consists of 16 residues. CDR3 bases: TGTGCCAGCAGCTTATCACTAGCGGCATACACCGGGGAGCTGTTTTTT. The encoded protein is CASSLSLAAYTGELFF.

The genes are TRBV1 and TRBJ2-7; the table's D call of TRBD2 was not tested on the DNA. TRBV1 is annotated as a pseudogene. This CDR3 is 16 amino acids long. CDR3 coding DNA: TGCACCAGCAGCCTGAGAATAGCGGGAGGCGGCCACGAGCAGTACTTC. As protein: CTSSLRIAGGGHEQYF.

The chain links TRBV28 to TRBJ1-5; D uncertain. The CDR3 loop spans 15 amino acids. V shed 3 bases and J shed 6 bases, with 15 bases lying between them. Germline CDR1 MDHEN, CDR2 SYDVKM. DNA of the CDR3: TGTGCCAGCAGTTTTGTTGAGGGCCTCAGTCAGCCCCAGCATTTT. Amino acid sequence: CASSFVEGLSQPQHF. The full variable domain, rest sourced from reference TRBV28 and TRBJ1-5, is DVKVTQSSRYLVKRTGEKVFLECVQDMDHENMFWYRQDPGLGLRLIYFSYDVKMKEKGDIPEGYSVSREKKERFSLILESASTNQTSMYLCASSFVEGLSQPQHFGDGTRLSIL.

This clone came up a few times. The chain has TRBV5-1 and TRBJ1-2; D is perhaps TRBD1 (5 bases). The length of the CDR3 is 15 residues. Trimming left V 5 bases short and J 0 bases short, with 14 bases between. The germline V gene encodes CDR1 SGHRS and CDR2 YFSETQ. DNA for the CDR3: TGCGCCAGCAGTCCCGGGGCAGAATCTAACTATGGCTACACCTTC. It codes for CASSPGAESNYGYTF.

This clone appeared a few times. Here the CDR3 reads CASSKTGFGELFF. The CDR3 nucleotides read TGTGCCAGTAGTAAGACAGGGTTTGGCGAGCTGTTTTTT. The rearrangement uses TRBV19 and TRBJ2-2; 7 bases agree with TRBD1. This CDR3 contains 13 residues. The germline V gene encodes CDR1 LNHDA and CDR2 SQIVND (reference sequence). V dropped 4 bases and J dropped 11; count of bases not matched to a gene: 7.

The DNA for the CDR3 is TGTGCCAGCAGCTTACTACGGGAGTCCTACAATGAGCAGTTCTTC. This sequence encodes CASSLLRESYNEQFF. The rearrangement uses TRBV9 and TRBJ2-1, with D tentatively TRBD2 (6 bases). V shed 4 bases and J shed 1 base, with 12 bases lying between them. This CDR3 is 15 amino acids long. Germline V lookup: CDR1 SGDLS, CDR2 YYNGEE.